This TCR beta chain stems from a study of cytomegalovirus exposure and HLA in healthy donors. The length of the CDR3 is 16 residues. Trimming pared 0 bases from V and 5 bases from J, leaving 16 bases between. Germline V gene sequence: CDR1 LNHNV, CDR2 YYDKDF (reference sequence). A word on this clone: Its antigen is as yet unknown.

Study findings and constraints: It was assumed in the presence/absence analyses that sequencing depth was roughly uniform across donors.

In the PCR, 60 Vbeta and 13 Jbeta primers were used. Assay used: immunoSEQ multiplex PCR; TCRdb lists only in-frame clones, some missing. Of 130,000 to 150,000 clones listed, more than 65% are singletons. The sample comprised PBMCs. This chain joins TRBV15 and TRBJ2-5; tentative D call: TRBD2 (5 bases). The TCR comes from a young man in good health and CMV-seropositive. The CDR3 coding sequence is TGTGCCACCAGCAGAGATCGGACGGCGAGAGGGGAGACCCAGTACTTC. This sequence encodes CATSRDRTARGETQYF.